The 17 T cell receptor beta chains listed next were all sequenced from one sample in a study of blood T cell repertoires in COVID-19 (dated by TCRdb to between 2020 and 2021). Libraries were made using the immunoSEQ multiplex PCR assay. TCRdb obtained this table from immuneACCESS and retained in-frame rearrangements with V and J assigned. These tables miss some clones; where compared with another copy, unresolved V genes account for less than half of the shortfall, and the remainder is unexplained. This sample gives 200,000 to 300,000 clones in total; around 86% of them show up just once. The ten largest clones capture 9% to 15% of the sample. The sample was peripheral blood. The origin of the receptors is a man older than 75 with acute or convalescent COVID-19.

The genes are TRBV27 and TRBJ2-7, with 8 bases identical to TRBD2. With V trimmed by 1 base and J by 6 bases, 8 bases remained unmatched. The CDR3 is 15 residues long. Germline V gives CDR1 MNHEY, CDR2 SMNVEV (reference sequence). The CDR3 DNA follows: TGTGCCAGCAGTTTATACGGCGGGGGGCGGGGCGAGCAGTACTTC. It specifies CASSLYGGGRGEQYF.

The V gene is TRBV3-1 (or the pseudogene TRBV3-2), the J gene TRBJ2-5; no clear D. Germline CDR1 is LGHDT and CDR2 is YNNKEL (reference sequence). The CDR3 is 13 amino acids. Trimming removed 3 bases from V and 6 bases from J, with 11 bases in between. The CDR3 bases are TGTGCCAGCAGCCAGTCCCTCCCCCAGACCCAGTACTTC. Translated, it gives CASSQSLPQTQYF.

The CDR3 sequence: CAAAGQKVGEQYF. CDR3 nucleotides: TGTGCCGCGGCGGGTCAAAAGGTTGGTGAGCAGTACTTC. The chain joins TRBV6-5 to TRBJ2-7; a possible D gene is TRBD2 (5 bases). CDR1 is MNHEY and CDR2 is SVGAGI in the germline V gene. The CDR3 runs 13 residues. V was trimmed by 11 bases and J by 7 bases, leaving 21 bases between them.

The chain carries TRBV27 and TRBJ2-7; TRBD2 matches 7 bases. The V segment lost 5 bases and the J segment 4 bases; nucleotides outside the gene matches: 11. Per the germline V gene, CDR1 is MNHEY and CDR2 is SMNVEV (reference sequence). This CDR3 is 15 amino acids long. The CDR3 sequence is CASSPLAALRYEQYF. The CDR3, as DNA: TGTGCCAGCAGTCCTCTAGCGGCCTTGCGATACGAGCAGTACTTC.

The rearrangement joins TRBV20-1 to TRBJ2-3, with 10 bases fitting TRBD2. CDR1 and CDR2 from the germline V gene are DFQATT and SNEGSKA (reference sequence). V lost 3 bases, J lost 6 bases, and 15 bases stayed unmatched. The CDR3 length is 17 residues. Here the CDR3 DNA reads TGCAGTGCTAGTAGTGGGTTTAGCGGGAGGTGGCCCGATACGCAGTATTTT. Encoded protein: CSASSGFSGRWPDTQYF.

The gene calls are TRBV6-1 and TRBJ1-3, with no clear D. Between the trimmed V and J ends, which lost 2 bases and 9 bases, there was a span of 8 bases. The germline gives CDR1 MNHNS, CDR2 SASEGT. This CDR3 contains 12 residues. CDR3 in amino acids: CASSESKVTIYF. CDR3 DNA sequence: TGTGCCAGCAGTGAAAGCAAAGTCACCATATATTTT.

The chain carries TRBV18 and TRBJ1-1; a weak D match, TRBD1 (5 bases). Germline CDR1 reads KGHSH; CDR2 reads LQKENI. The V gene lost 2 bases and the J gene lost 5 bases, with 9 bases spanning the gap. CDR3 length: 13 residues. In DNA form, the CDR3 reads TGTGCCAGCTCACCAGAGGGGAGGACTGAAGCTTTCTTT. Protein: CASSPEGRTEAFF.

The CDR3 DNA follows: TGTGCCAGCAGTTACTCACCAGGAGGAGGTTCACCCCTCCACTTT. It encodes CASSYSPGGGSPLHF. The chain recombines TRBV6-2 or TRBV6-3 with TRBJ1-6; D is unclear. Trimming stripped 0 bases from V and 9 bases from J, with 12 bases between. The germline V gene encodes CDR1 MNHEY and CDR2 SVGEGT. This CDR3 has 15 amino acids.

This rearrangement joins TRBV4-2 to TRBJ2-7; maybe TRBD1 (6 bases). The length of the CDR3 is 14 residues. V lost 1 base and J 2 bases, leaving 9 bases between the germline ends. Germline V lookup: CDR1 LGHNA, CDR2 YNFKEQ. The CDR3 coding sequence is TGTGCCAGCAGCCAAGGTAGGACAGCCTACGAGCAGTACTTC. It yields the protein CASSQGRTAYEQYF.

This chain joins TRBV5-4 and TRBJ1-4, with 7 positions matching TRBD1. The germline V gene has CDR1 SGHNT and CDR2 YYREEE (reference sequence). The CDR3 extends over 15 amino acids. Trimming took 1 base from V and 1 from J; bases not matched to a gene: 1. DNA for the CDR3: TGTGCCAGCAGCTTGTGGACAGGAACTAATGAAAAACTGTTTTTT. Its translation is CASSLWTGTNEKLFF.

The rearrangement uses TRBV11-2 and TRBJ1-4; 8 nucleotides line up with TRBD1. V shed 5 bases and J 10 bases; nucleotides not matched to a gene: 6. The germline gives CDR1 SGHAT, CDR2 FQNNGV. The CDR3 has 13 residues. The CDR3 region is CASSLDRVGKLFF. CDR3 nucleotide sequence: TGTGCCAGCAGCCTGGACAGGGTCGGAAAACTGTTTTTT.

The chain recombines TRBV6-1 with TRBJ2-5; 10 bases match TRBD2. Germline V gives CDR1 MNHNS, CDR2 SASEGT. The CDR3 totals 16 residues. The V and J ends lost 1 base and 5 bases, in that order; junction bases with no gene match: 7. CDR3 protein: CASSEGTLAGVETQYF. The CDR3 DNA reads as TGTGCCAGCAGTGAAGGTACCCTAGCGGGAGTGGAGACCCAGTACTTC.

The gene calls are TRBV7-9 and TRBJ1-2; D may be TRBD1 (6 bases). The V and J ends lost 5 bases and 2 bases respectively, with 15 bases between them. The CDR3 extends over 15 amino acids. Germline V gene data show CDR1 as SEHNR and CDR2 as FQNEAQ (reference sequence). The CDR3 nucleotides are TGTGCCAGCAGCGAGAGTCACCAGGGGAACTATGGCTACACCTTC. It translates to CASSESHQGNYGYTF.

The chain is built from TRBV20-1 and TRBJ1-1, with no clear D. V gave up 3 bases and J gave up 9 bases, with 11 bases separating them. The CDR3 totals 11 residues. CDR1 DFQATT and CDR2 SNEGSKA come from the germline V gene (reference sequence). For the CDR3, the DNA is TGCAGTGCTAGTTCAGGAGGGAAAGCTTTCTTT. Translated: CSASSGGKAFF.

This chain joins TRBV19 and TRBJ2-3; 11 bases map to TRBD1. V was pared by 7 bases and J by 0 bases, with 3 bases of the junction left unmatched. Germline assignment: CDR1 LNHDA and CDR2 SQIVND (reference sequence). The CDR3 has 15 residues. In DNA, the CDR3 is TGTGCCAGTACGGACAGGGGGCAAAGCACAGATACGCAGTATTTT. Residues: CASTDRGQSTDTQYF. The full variable domain, completed using reference TRBV19 and TRBJ2-3, is DGGITQSPKYLFRKEGQNVTLSCEQNLNHDAMYWYRQDPGQGLRLIYYSQIVNDFQKGDIAEGYSVSREKKESFPLTVTSAQKNPTAFYLCASTDRGQSTDTQYFGPGTRLTVL.

The chain uses TRBV5-1 and TRBJ2-3; 9 bases are a match to TRBD1. Germline CDR1 SGHRS, CDR2 YFSETQ. The J segment lost 9 bases and the V segment lost 3 bases, leaving 8 bases of the junction unmatched. CDR3 length: 14 residues. CDR3 DNA sequence: TGCGCCAGCAGCTCCCCGGGACAGGGTACCACGCAGTATTTT. It codes for CASSSPGQGTTQYF.

The gene calls are TRBV4-2 and TRBJ2-7, with 8 positions matching TRBD1. CDR1 and CDR2 (germline): LGHNA, YNFKEQ. The CDR3 has 14 residues. V was pared by 4 bases and J by 2 bases, with 4 bases of the junction left unmatched. CDR3 residues: CASSPGQGAYEQYF. The CDR3 coding sequence is TGTGCCAGCAGCCCCGGACAGGGAGCCTACGAGCAGTACTTC.